This TCR beta chain was documented in a study of blood T cells in healthy people across ages. Study results and caveats: Correlation between TCR beta diversity and naive T cell percentage was strong. Older individuals had lower TCR beta diversity per million T cells (the decline was roughly linear).

A second roughly 6 to 11 cycle PCR used barcoded and J-beta primers. TCRdb reprocessed the 5' RACE reads via MiXCR and lists one record per CDR3 protein. Of roughly 680,000 distinct CDR3 sequences listed, approximately 52% are singletons. Germline assignment: CDR1 MNHNS and CDR2 SASEGT. The ends were cut back, 2 bases at V and 10 bases at J, with 11 bases in the middle. The CDR3 totals 12 residues. As regards this clonotype: The target antigen is unknown.

The chain couples TRBV6-1 to TRBJ1-2; D ambiguous. Input material: blood. This receptor was identified in a woman at least 80 years old in good health. The CDR3 sequence is CASSERADHYTF. As DNA, the CDR3 is TGTGCCAGCAGTGAACGGGCAGACCACTACACCTTC.